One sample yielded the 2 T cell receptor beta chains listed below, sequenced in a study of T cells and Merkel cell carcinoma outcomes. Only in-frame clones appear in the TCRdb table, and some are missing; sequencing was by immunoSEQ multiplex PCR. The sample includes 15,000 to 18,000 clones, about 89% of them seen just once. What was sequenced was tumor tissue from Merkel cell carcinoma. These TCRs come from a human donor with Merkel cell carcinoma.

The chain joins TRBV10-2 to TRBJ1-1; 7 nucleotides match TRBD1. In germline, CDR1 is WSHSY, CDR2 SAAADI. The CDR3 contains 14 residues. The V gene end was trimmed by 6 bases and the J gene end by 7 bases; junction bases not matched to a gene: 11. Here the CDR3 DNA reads TGCGCCAGCAGCCTTTGGGGAGGGGGCTATGAAGCTTTCTTT. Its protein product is CASSLWGGGYEAFF.

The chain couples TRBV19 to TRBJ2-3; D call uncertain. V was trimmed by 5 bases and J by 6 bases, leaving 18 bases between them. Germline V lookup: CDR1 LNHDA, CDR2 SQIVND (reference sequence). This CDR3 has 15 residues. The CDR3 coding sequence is TGTGCCAGTAGTTCCCCTAACCGACCAGGCGATACGCAGTATTTT. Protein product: CASSSPNRPGDTQYF.